A selection of T cell receptor beta chains follows, all from one sample in a study of blood T cells in healthy people across ages. MiXCR, applied by TCRdb to the 5' RACE reads, yields one record per CDR3 protein. This table holds about 1.4 million distinct CDR3 sequences, around 59% found once. Sequences were obtained from blood. The receptors stem from a young man in good health. Each CDR3 is given with its conserved first and last residue. Fields, in order: CDR3 length, D gene, J gene, clone size, V gene, CDR3 DNA, CDR3 protein. The D gene is left open where the match is weak. The size entry is marked missing in some rows and otherwise reads once, few, many or a size class.

cdr3_length: 17; d_call: TRBD1; j_call: TRBJ1-5; clone_size: NA; v_call: TRBV7-9; cdr3_nt: TGTGCCAGCAGGCAAGCTGGGGGACAGTCGGGCAATCAGCCCCAGCATTTT; cdr3_aa: CASRQAGGQSGNQPQHF
cdr3_length: 15; d_call: NA; j_call: TRBJ2-7; clone_size: NA; v_call: TRBV16; cdr3_nt: TGTGCCAGCAGCCTGTACGGGATGACTGGGTACGAGCAGTACTTC; cdr3_aa: CASSLYGMTGYEQYF
cdr3_length: 17; d_call: TRBD1; j_call: TRBJ1-2; clone_size: few; v_call: TRBV20-1; cdr3_nt: TGCAGTGCTAGAGAGTCCGGGACAGGGATACGTAACTATGGCTACACCTTC; cdr3_aa: CSARESGTGIRNYGYTF
cdr3_length: 14; d_call: NA; j_call: TRBJ2-2; clone_size: NA; v_call: TRBV10-3; cdr3_nt: TGTGCCATCAGTGGAATAGCGAATAGCGGGGAGCTGTTTTTT; cdr3_aa: CAISGIANSGELFF
cdr3_length: 14; d_call: NA; j_call: TRBJ2-1; clone_size: NA; v_call: TRBV2; cdr3_nt: TGTGCCAGCATACAGGGCAGCTCCTACAATGAGCAGTTCTTC; cdr3_aa: CASIQGSSYNEQFF
cdr3_length: 16; d_call: TRBD2; j_call: TRBJ2-7; clone_size: once; v_call: TRBV9; cdr3_nt: TGTGCCAGCAGCCGGGGAGGCGGGAGACTGGCCTACGAGCAGTACTTC; cdr3_aa: CASSRGGGRLAYEQYF
cdr3_length: 14; d_call: NA; j_call: TRBJ1-1; clone_size: NA; v_call: TRBV20-1; cdr3_nt: TGCAGTGCTAGAGAAACAGGTTTGGTCACTGAAGCTTTCTTT; cdr3_aa: CSARETGLVTEAFF
cdr3_length: 16; d_call: NA; j_call: TRBJ1-5; clone_size: NA; v_call: TRBV12-3/TRBV12-4; cdr3_nt: TGTGCCAGCAGTTTAGCGCTTACGGATAGCAATCAGCCCCAGCATTTT; cdr3_aa: CASSLALTDSNQPQHF
cdr3_length: 12; d_call: NA; j_call: TRBJ2-5; clone_size: NA; v_call: TRBV6-1; cdr3_nt: TGTGCCAGCAGATTCGTGAGGGAGACCCAGTACTTC; cdr3_aa: CASRFVRETQYF
cdr3_length: 21; d_call: TRBD2; j_call: TRBJ2-6; clone_size: NA; v_call: TRBV7-8; cdr3_nt: TGTGCCAGCAGCTTCTGGGCATCCGGGACTAGTGGACACTCTGGGGCCAACGTCCTGACTTTC; cdr3_aa: CASSFWASGTSGHSGANVLTF
cdr3_length: 12; d_call: NA; j_call: TRBJ2-1; clone_size: NA; v_call: TRBV7-2; cdr3_nt: TGTGCCAGCAGCGCCTCTAGGGACGTGCAGTTCTTC; cdr3_aa: CASSASRDVQFF
cdr3_length: 15; d_call: TRBD2; j_call: TRBJ2-7; clone_size: NA; v_call: TRBV6-5; cdr3_nt: TGTGCCAGCACCGAACTAGCGGGAGGCCTAAACGAGCAGTACTTC; cdr3_aa: CASTELAGGLNEQYF
cdr3_length: 14; d_call: NA; j_call: TRBJ2-5; clone_size: NA; v_call: TRBV4-1; cdr3_nt: TGCGCCAGCAGCATTAGCGATTACCAAGAGACCCAGTACTTC; cdr3_aa: CASSISDYQETQYF
cdr3_length: 14; d_call: NA; j_call: TRBJ1-1; clone_size: NA; v_call: TRBV5-1; cdr3_nt: TGCGCCAGCAGCTTGGATGGGGGAAGAACTGAAGCTTTCTTT; cdr3_aa: CASSLDGGRTEAFF
cdr3_length: 15; d_call: NA; j_call: TRBJ1-6; clone_size: NA; v_call: TRBV14; cdr3_nt: TGTGCCAGCAGCCAAGATTCGTCTAGGAATTCACCCCTCCACTTT; cdr3_aa: CASSQDSSRNSPLHF
cdr3_length: 15; d_call: NA; j_call: TRBJ1-2; clone_size: few; v_call: TRBV29-1; cdr3_nt: TGCAGCGTTGAAGACCGGGACATGGTTTACTATGGCTACACCTTC; cdr3_aa: CSVEDRDMVYYGYTF
cdr3_length: 12; d_call: NA; j_call: TRBJ2-3; clone_size: NA; v_call: TRBV20-1; cdr3_nt: TGCAGTGCTAGAGGGGTCCTCGGGGCGCAGTATTTT; cdr3_aa: CSARGVLGAQYF
cdr3_length: 13; d_call: NA; j_call: TRBJ2-3; clone_size: NA; v_call: TRBV24-1; cdr3_nt: TGTGCCACCGCTACGACTTGGGCAGATACGCAGTATTTT; cdr3_aa: CATATTWADTQYF
cdr3_length: 16; d_call: TRBD2; j_call: TRBJ2-3; clone_size: NA; v_call: TRBV7-2; cdr3_nt: TGTGCCAGCAGCCAGACTAGCGGGGGCACCACAGATACGCAGTATTTT; cdr3_aa: CASSQTSGGTTDTQYF
cdr3_length: 16; d_call: TRBD2; j_call: TRBJ2-5; clone_size: NA; v_call: TRBV6-5; cdr3_nt: TGTGCCAGCAGTTACTGGACTAGCGGAAGCCAAGAGACCCAGTACTTC; cdr3_aa: CASSYWTSGSQETQYF
cdr3_length: 14; d_call: NA; j_call: TRBJ2-5; clone_size: NA; v_call: TRBV18; cdr3_nt: TGTGCCAGCTCACCACGCTTTAGAACAGAGACCCAGTACTTC; cdr3_aa: CASSPRFRTETQYF
cdr3_length: 15; d_call: NA; j_call: TRBJ2-3; clone_size: NA; v_call: TRBV21-1; cdr3_nt: TGTGCCAGCAGCAAGGGACAGGGGAGCGGAGATACGCAGTATTTT; cdr3_aa: CASSKGQGSGDTQYF
cdr3_length: 15; d_call: NA; j_call: TRBJ2-7; clone_size: once; v_call: TRBV5-1; cdr3_nt: TGCGCCAGCAGCTCGGACAGCGTATCCACCTACGAGCAGTACTTC; cdr3_aa: CASSSDSVSTYEQYF
cdr3_length: 16; d_call: TRBD2; j_call: TRBJ2-5; clone_size: NA; v_call: TRBV12-3/TRBV12-4; cdr3_nt: TGTGCCAGCAGTTTTGAGCTAGCGGGGTTCGAAGAGACCCAGTACTTC; cdr3_aa: CASSFELAGFEETQYF
cdr3_length: 16; d_call: NA; j_call: TRBJ1-4; clone_size: NA; v_call: TRBV7-9; cdr3_nt: TGTGCCAGCAGCTTAAGGACAGATTCAACTAATGAAAAACTGTTTTTT; cdr3_aa: CASSLRTDSTNEKLFF
cdr3_length: 11; d_call: NA; j_call: TRBJ2-1; clone_size: NA; v_call: TRBV5-6; cdr3_nt: TGTGCCAGCGAGTCAGTAAATGAGCAGTTCTTC; cdr3_aa: CASESVNEQFF
cdr3_length: 13; d_call: NA; j_call: TRBJ2-1; clone_size: NA; v_call: TRBV20-1; cdr3_nt: TGCAGTGCTAGAGATTGGGATCGCAATGAGCAGTTCTTC; cdr3_aa: CSARDWDRNEQFF
cdr3_length: 16; d_call: NA; j_call: TRBJ1-1; clone_size: NA; v_call: TRBV15; cdr3_nt: TGTGCCACCAGCAGAGATCGAAGCCCAGGGGACACTGAAGCTTTCTTT; cdr3_aa: CATSRDRSPGDTEAFF
cdr3_length: 13; d_call: NA; j_call: TRBJ1-4; clone_size: NA; v_call: TRBV6-1; cdr3_nt: TGTGCCAGCAGTGGGGGGGAGAATGAAAAACTGTTTTTT; cdr3_aa: CASSGGENEKLFF
cdr3_length: 12; d_call: NA; j_call: TRBJ1-1; clone_size: NA; v_call: TRBV7-9; cdr3_nt: TGTGCCAGCAGCTTAGCCCCCATGGGAGCTTTCTTT; cdr3_aa: CASSLAPMGAFF
cdr3_length: 16; d_call: NA; j_call: TRBJ2-3; clone_size: NA; v_call: TRBV4-1; cdr3_nt: TGCGCCAGCAGCCAAGACAGGCGGACTAGCACAGATACGCAGTATTTT; cdr3_aa: CASSQDRRTSTDTQYF
cdr3_length: 13; d_call: TRBD2; j_call: TRBJ2-1; clone_size: NA; v_call: TRBV29-1; cdr3_nt: TGCAGCGTGGCTAGGACGGGGGGAAGGGAGCAGTTCTTC; cdr3_aa: CSVARTGGREQFF
cdr3_length: 11; d_call: NA; j_call: TRBJ2-5; clone_size: few; v_call: TRBV28; cdr3_nt: TGTGCCAGCAATCTACAAGAGACCCAGTACTTC; cdr3_aa: CASNLQETQYF
cdr3_length: 17; d_call: NA; j_call: TRBJ1-5; clone_size: NA; v_call: TRBV5-5; cdr3_nt: TGTGCCAGCAGCTTGTACTACTCAAGGGGCCCTAATCAGCCCCAGCATTTT; cdr3_aa: CASSLYYSRGPNQPQHF
cdr3_length: 14; d_call: TRBD1; j_call: TRBJ2-7; clone_size: NA; v_call: TRBV29-1; cdr3_nt: TGCAGCGTTGCTCCGGGGACAGGGGGCTACGAGCAGTACTTC; cdr3_aa: CSVAPGTGGYEQYF
cdr3_length: 12; d_call: NA; j_call: TRBJ2-5; clone_size: NA; v_call: TRBV15; cdr3_nt: TGTGCCACCAGCAGATTACAAGAGACCCAGTACTTC; cdr3_aa: CATSRLQETQYF
cdr3_length: 12; d_call: NA; j_call: TRBJ2-7; clone_size: NA; v_call: TRBV27; cdr3_nt: TGTGCCAGCAAAGGCTCATTAAACGAGCAGTACTTC; cdr3_aa: CASKGSLNEQYF
cdr3_length: 12; d_call: NA; j_call: TRBJ1-3; clone_size: NA; v_call: TRBV20-1; cdr3_nt: TGCAGTGCTAGGGGTTTTGGAAACACCATATATTTT; cdr3_aa: CSARGFGNTIYF
cdr3_length: 16; d_call: NA; j_call: TRBJ2-1; clone_size: NA; v_call: TRBV4-1; cdr3_nt: TGCGCCAGCAGCCAAGGGGTAACAGGGTTGGTCGATGAGCAGTTCTTC; cdr3_aa: CASSQGVTGLVDEQFF
cdr3_length: 16; d_call: NA; j_call: TRBJ2-3; clone_size: few; v_call: TRBV27; cdr3_nt: TGTGCCAGCAGTGGACCGAACGGGTTAGGCACAGATACGCAGTATTTT; cdr3_aa: CASSGPNGLGTDTQYF
cdr3_length: 16; d_call: NA; j_call: TRBJ2-4; clone_size: few; v_call: TRBV21-1; cdr3_nt: TGTGCCAGCTGCCTAGGCAGGGGGCAAAGAAAGAACATTCAGTACTTC; cdr3_aa: CASCLGRGQRKNIQYF
cdr3_length: 14; d_call: NA; j_call: TRBJ2-3; clone_size: NA; v_call: TRBV3-1; cdr3_nt: TGTGCCAGCAGCCAAGATTTCAGCAGTGATACGCAGTATTTT; cdr3_aa: CASSQDFSSDTQYF
cdr3_length: 17; d_call: TRBD1; j_call: TRBJ2-7; clone_size: once; v_call: TRBV4-1; cdr3_nt: TGCGCCAGCAGCAACATAGGGACAGGGGTGAACTCCTACGAGCAGTACTTC; cdr3_aa: CASSNIGTGVNSYEQYF
cdr3_length: 18; d_call: NA; j_call: TRBJ2-6; clone_size: few; v_call: TRBV7-9; cdr3_nt: TGTGCCAGCAGCTCCAAGACAGGAACCAGCTCTGGGGCCAACGTCCTGACTTTC; cdr3_aa: CASSSKTGTSSGANVLTF
cdr3_length: 16; d_call: NA; j_call: TRBJ2-3; clone_size: NA; v_call: TRBV27; cdr3_nt: TGTGCCAGCAGTTTAGCAGTTCTACGAAGCACAGATACGCAGTATTTT; cdr3_aa: CASSLAVLRSTDTQYF
cdr3_length: 14; d_call: NA; j_call: TRBJ2-5; clone_size: NA; v_call: TRBV7-2; cdr3_nt: TGTGCCAGCAGCTTAGTTCCGGAAGTCGAAGCCCAGTACTTC; cdr3_aa: CASSLVPEVEAQYF
cdr3_length: 12; d_call: NA; j_call: TRBJ2-3; clone_size: many; v_call: TRBV5-1; cdr3_nt: TGCGCCAGCAGCTTGGGGGAAGATACGCAGTATTTT; cdr3_aa: CASSLGEDTQYF
cdr3_length: 14; d_call: TRBD1; j_call: TRBJ2-5; clone_size: NA; v_call: TRBV5-1; cdr3_nt: TGCGCCAGCAGCACGGGACAGCCAAACAATGAGCAGTACTTC; cdr3_aa: CASSTGQPNNEQYF
cdr3_length: 12; d_call: TRBD1; j_call: TRBJ2-7; clone_size: many; v_call: TRBV27; cdr3_nt: TGTGCCAGCAGCTTACAGGGGGACGAGCAGTACTTC; cdr3_aa: CASSLQGDEQYF
cdr3_length: 14; d_call: NA; j_call: TRBJ2-7; clone_size: NA; v_call: TRBV4-3; cdr3_nt: TGCGCCAGCAGCCGGGGCGAGGCGGGGTACGAGCAGTACTTC; cdr3_aa: CASSRGEAGYEQYF
cdr3_length: 16; d_call: NA; j_call: TRBJ2-3; clone_size: once; v_call: TRBV5-1; cdr3_nt: TGCGCCAGCAGCTTGAATGGGCAGGCTAGCACAGATACGCAGTATTTT; cdr3_aa: CASSLNGQASTDTQYF
cdr3_length: 17; d_call: TRBD2; j_call: TRBJ2-1; clone_size: NA; v_call: TRBV4-1; cdr3_nt: TGCGCCAGCAGCCAAGTAGATATGGGACTAGCCAACAATGAGCAGTTCTTC; cdr3_aa: CASSQVDMGLANNEQFF
cdr3_length: 15; d_call: TRBD2; j_call: TRBJ2-3; clone_size: NA; v_call: TRBV7-2; cdr3_nt: TGTGCCAGCAGCAGGGTTCCTAGCGGAACAGATACGCAGTATTTT; cdr3_aa: CASSRVPSGTDTQYF
cdr3_length: 18; d_call: TRBD2; j_call: TRBJ2-2; clone_size: NA; v_call: TRBV10-3; cdr3_nt: TGTGCCATCATGGGGACTAGCGGGAGGGGACATTCGGCCGGGGAGCTGTTTTTT; cdr3_aa: CAIMGTSGRGHSAGELFF
cdr3_length: 12; d_call: NA; j_call: TRBJ2-1; clone_size: NA; v_call: TRBV24-1; cdr3_nt: TGTGCCACCAGTTCTCCTCTCGGACGACAGTTCTTC; cdr3_aa: CATSSPLGRQFF
cdr3_length: 13; d_call: NA; j_call: TRBJ2-1; clone_size: few; v_call: TRBV6-2/TRBV6-3; cdr3_nt: TGTGCCAGCAGTTATGCGCACAACAATGAGCAGTTCTTC; cdr3_aa: CASSYAHNNEQFF
cdr3_length: 13; d_call: NA; j_call: TRBJ2-3; clone_size: once; v_call: TRBV6-5; cdr3_nt: TGTGCCAGCAGTCGGTCCTTCGGAGATACGCAGTATTTT; cdr3_aa: CASSRSFGDTQYF